Below, 25 T cell receptor beta chains from the same sample are listed, as sequenced in a study of OX40 agonist ivuxolimab in advanced cancers. Data came from immunoSEQ multiplex PCR; TCRdb stores just in-frame clones and leaves some out. The table includes some 74,000 clones, roughly 85% detected once. The specimen comprised CD4+ or CD8+ T cells sorted from blood, sampled in a trial of the OX40 agonist ivuxolimab. All receptors derive from an adult with an advanced solid tumor such as melanoma, head and neck, liver or kidney cancer.

V and J are TRBV5-4 and TRBJ2-5; possibly TRBD1 for D (6 bases). The CDR3 extends over 15 amino acids. Germline V gene sequence: CDR1 SGHNT, CDR2 YYREEE (reference sequence). Between the trimmed V and J ends, which lost 4 bases and 2 bases, there was a span of 15 bases. DNA of the CDR3: TGTGCCAGCAGCGCTTTGATGAGGGGGCAAGAGACCCAGTACTTC. Translating it yields CASSALMRGQETQYF.

The V and J genes are TRBV18 and TRBJ2-1, with D unresolved. V was trimmed by 1 base and J by 9 bases, leaving 10 bases between them. The germline CDR1 and CDR2 sequences are KGHSH and LQKENI. The CDR3 contains 13 residues. CDR3 DNA: TGTGCCAGCTCACCACGTCAGGCGGCTGAGCAGTTCTTC. Translated: CASSPRQAAEQFF. The variable domain in full, completed from reference TRBV18 and TRBJ2-1, reads NAGVMQNPRHLVRRRGQEARLRCSPMKGHSHVYWYRQLPEEGLKFMVYLQKENIIDESGMPKERFSAEFPKEGPSILRIQQVVRGDSAAYFCASSPRQAAEQFFGPGTRLTVL.

Here the CDR3 reads CASSEQTGGLGGYTF. The CDR3 DNA reads as TGTGCCAGCAGTGAACAGACAGGGGGTCTAGGAGGCTACACCTTC. The chain links TRBV6-1 to TRBJ1-2, with TRBD1 identical over 9 bases. The CDR3 is 15 amino acids. Germline trimming cut 2 bases from V and 8 bases from J; bases unmatched to any gene: 9. CDR1 is MNHNS, CDR2 SASEGT, per germline.

The J gene is TRBJ2-5, the V gene TRBV7-2, with a tentative D call TRBD1 (5 bases). The CDR3 sequence is 14 residues long. Germline values: CDR1 SGHTA, CDR2 FQGNSA. V lost 5 bases to trimming and J lost 1 base, with 11 bases between them. The CDR3 spells CASSRRRGQETQYF. The DNA for the CDR3 is TGTGCCAGCAGCCGCCGTAGGGGCCAAGAGACCCAGTACTTC.

The count of this clone is one. This chain links TRBV30 with TRBJ1-1; the D is unclear. Looked up from germline, CDR1 is GTSNPN and CDR2 is SVGIG (reference sequence). The CDR3 covers 11 residues. V was trimmed by 4 bases and J by 9 bases, leaving 12 bases between them. The CDR3 DNA reads as TGTGCCTGGACAGCCAAAAGTAAAGCTTTCTTT. Protein product: CAWTAKSKAFF. Full variable domain (missing parts from reference TRBV30 and TRBJ1-1): SQTIHQWPATLVQPVGSPLSLECTVEGTSNPNLYWYRQAAGRGLQLLFYSVGIGQISSEVPQNLSASRPQDRQFILSSKKLLLSDSGFYLCAWTAKSKAFFGQGTRLTVV.

The chain uses TRBV6-1 and TRBJ2-5; 9 nucleotides align to TRBD1. CDR1 is MNHNS and CDR2 is SASEGT in the germline V gene. V shed 6 bases, J shed 5 bases, and the junction held 10 bases outside the gene matches. The CDR3 is 15 amino acids. The CDR3 region has the DNA TGTGCCAGCAGGGTTACAGGGGGCGTGGGGGAGACCCAGTACTTC. Its translation is CASRVTGGVGETQYF.

In this sample, this clone turned up once. The chain combines TRBV7-2 with TRBJ2-3, with 7 bases identical to TRBD2. V lost 5 bases and J lost 6; bases outside the gene matches: 5. This CDR3 is 13 amino acids long. Germline CDR1 is SGHTA and CDR2 is FQGNSA. The CDR3 DNA sequence: TGTGCCAGCAGCCTTCGGACTAGTGATACGCAGTATTTT. This gives the protein CASSLRTSDTQYF.

This rearrangement joins TRBV11-3 to TRBJ1-2; 8 nucleotides agree with TRBD1. Trimming at V came to 3 bases and at J to 1 base, leaving 1 base not matched to a gene. The CDR3 contains 14 residues. From germline, CDR1 is SGHNT and CDR2 YENEEA. The CDR3 is CASSFTGGNYGYTF. The DNA of the CDR3 is TGTGCCAGCAGCTTCACAGGGGGTAACTATGGCTACACCTTC.

The chain links TRBV10-3 to TRBJ2-3; D not resolved. V was shortened by 0 bases and J by 4 bases, with 2 bases between the two germline ends. CDR3 length equals 12 residues. The germline V gene encodes CDR1 ENHRY and CDR2 SYGVKD. The chain's CDR3 is CAISESADTQYF. The DNA for the CDR3 is TGTGCCATCAGTGAGTCCGCAGATACGCAGTATTTT.

The rearrangement links TRBV4-3 to TRBJ2-1; 7 bases align to TRBD2. The ends lost 3 bases at V and 3 bases at J; junction bases unmatched: 11. The germline V gene encodes CDR1 LGHNA and CDR2 YSLEER. CDR3 size: 17 residues. Here the CDR3 reads CASSQFEGGSGYNEQFF. DNA of the CDR3: TGCGCCAGCAGCCAGTTTGAGGGCGGGAGCGGCTACAATGAGCAGTTCTTC.

Only one count was recorded for this clone. V and J are TRBV6-4 and TRBJ2-7, with unresolved D. This CDR3 contains 12 residues. Trimming removed 4 bases at V and 7 bases at J, with 11 bases between. Looked up from germline, CDR1 is MRHNA and CDR2 is SNTAGT. CDR3 nucleotide sequence: TGTGCCAGCAGTGCCCAGCCAACAGAGCAGTACTTC. It specifies CASSAQPTEQYF.

The J gene is TRBJ2-7, the V gene TRBV6-5; TRBD1 might be the D (6 bases). Trimming cost V 5 bases and J 0 bases, with 14 bases left between them. The CDR3 totals 15 residues. The V gene's germline CDR1 is MNHEY and CDR2 SVGAGI. CDR3 bases: TGTGCCAGCAGTCCAACTTGGGACAACTCCTACGAGCAGTACTTC. It yields the protein CASSPTWDNSYEQYF.

The J gene is TRBJ2-1, the V gene TRBV5-4; 7 bases agree with TRBD2. Germline V CDR1 and CDR2: SGHNT, YYREEE (reference sequence). The CDR3 runs to 16 residues. V trimming: 7 bases; J trimming: 12 bases; junction bases outside the gene matches: 22. CDR3 amino acids: CASGSGGSLSNEGQFF. CDR3 coding DNA: TGTGCCAGCGGATCGGGGGGAAGTCTCTCCAATGAAGGGCAGTTCTTC.

This rearrangement joins TRBV28 to TRBJ1-2; 7 bases are a match to TRBD1. CDR1 and CDR2 (germline): MDHEN, SYDVKM. The CDR3 extends over 13 amino acids. Germline trimming cut 4 bases from V and 8 bases from J; bases unmatched to any gene: 7. CDR3 coding DNA: TGTGCCAGCAGTTCGAGACAGGGACGGGGCTACACCTTC. It encodes CASSSRQGRGYTF.

The J gene is TRBJ1-5, the V gene TRBV6-1, with D possibly being TRBD1 (5 bases). Trimming took 6 bases from V and 4 from J, leaving 13 bases between them. Germline V gene data show CDR1 as MNHNS and CDR2 as SASEGT. CDR3 length equals 14 residues. CDR3 in amino acids: CASRGDRSNQPQHF. The CDR3 nucleotides are TGTGCCAGCAGGGGAGACAGAAGTAATCAGCCCCAGCATTTT.

The chain recombines TRBV30 with TRBJ1-5; the D gene is possibly TRBD1 (6 bases). The V gene lost 5 bases and the J gene lost 6 bases, with 14 bases spanning the gap. Germline CDR1 reads GTSNPN; CDR2 reads SVGIG (reference sequence). The CDR3 is made up of 13 amino acids. CDR3 DNA sequence: TGTGCCTGGGACACAGGGTCCGGTCAGCCCCAGCATTTT. Its translation: CAWDTGSGQPQHF.

The chain carries TRBV6-5 and TRBJ2-7, with D possibly called TRBD1 or TRBD2 (5 bases each). CDR3 size: 13 residues. From germline, CDR1 is MNHEY and CDR2 SVGAGI. The V end was cut by 5 bases, the J end by 7 bases, with 15 bases between. The CDR3 nucleotides read TGTGCCAGCAGTGACCCGGGACGGAGGGAGCAGTACTTC. It translates to CASSDPGRREQYF.

The chain links TRBV30 to TRBJ1-2; no reliable D call. V gave up 0 bases and J gave up 0 bases, with 11 bases separating them. From germline, CDR1 is GTSNPN and CDR2 SVGIG (reference sequence). The CDR3 has 15 residues. The CDR3, as DNA: TGTGCCTGGAGTGTGCTAGGGCGAGCTAACTATGGCTACACCTTC. Protein: CAWSVLGRANYGYTF.

V usage is TRBV7-6 and J usage is TRBJ1-6; 7 nucleotides agree with TRBD1. Trimming took 0 bases from V and 10 from J; bases not matched to a gene: 6. Germline CDR1 SGHVS, CDR2 FNYEAQ. The CDR3 is 15 amino acids. CDR3 in amino acids: CASSLANRGGSPLHF. Written as DNA, the CDR3 is TGTGCCAGCAGCTTAGCTAACAGGGGTGGCTCACCCCTCCACTTT.

V gene TRBV7-6 combines with J gene TRBJ2-1; no definite D call. V was shortened by 1 base and J by 7 bases, with 5 bases between the two germline ends. This CDR3 contains 12 residues. CDR1 SGHVS and CDR2 FNYEAQ come from the germline V gene. CDR3 DNA: TGTGCCAGCAGCTTAGTTGCGAATGAGCAGTTCTTC. It specifies CASSLVANEQFF.

The chain combines TRBV19 with TRBJ1-2; D unclear. The CDR3 has 14 amino acids. Germline V gene lookup returns CDR1 LNHDA and CDR2 SQIVND (reference sequence). The ends were cut back, 3 bases at V and 4 bases at J, with 12 bases in the middle. CDR3 amino acids: CASSISGDPYGYTF. CDR3 DNA sequence: TGTGCCAGTAGTATCTCAGGAGACCCCTATGGCTACACCTTC.

This chain links TRBV11-3 with TRBJ2-2; unclear D gene. Per the germline V gene, CDR1 is SGHNT and CDR2 is YENEEA. V shed 5 bases and J shed 4 bases, with 11 bases lying between them. The CDR3 is 14 residues long. CDR3 DNA: TGTGCCAGCAGCCCAAGTGGGGTCACCGGGGAGCTGTTTTTT. Amino acid sequence: CASSPSGVTGELFF.

The V call is TRBV19, the J call TRBJ1-2; 10 bases line up with TRBD1. Germline V lookup: CDR1 LNHDA, CDR2 SQIVND (reference sequence). V was pared by 4 bases and J by 7 bases, with 9 bases of the junction left unmatched. CDR3 length: 15 amino acids. The CDR3 region is CASSNPGQGGLGYTF. Written as DNA, the CDR3 is TGTGCCAGTAGTAACCCCGGACAGGGGGGTCTTGGCTACACCTTC.

The chain combines TRBV5-1 with TRBJ2-1; D unresolved. CDR3 length: 12 residues. Trimming shortened V by 1 base and J by 10 bases, and 9 bases separated the two germline ends. The germline V gene has CDR1 SGHRS and CDR2 YFSETQ. CDR3 protein: CASSLSTPEQFF. The CDR3 nucleotides are TGCGCCAGCAGCTTGTCAACGCCCGAGCAGTTCTTC.

The chain is built from TRBV6-5 and TRBJ1-2, with 8 nucleotides matching TRBD1. CDR1 is MNHEY, CDR2 SVGAGI, per germline. The CDR3 totals 13 residues. J gave up 8 bases and V 6 bases, and 8 bases lay outside the gene matches. The CDR3 DNA sequence: TGTGCCAGCAGGGGGCAGGGGGCGAAAGGCTACACCTTC. It codes for CASRGQGAKGYTF.